Given below is one T cell receptor (beta chain) in context. Trimming took off 6 bases at V and 6 bases at J, with 9 bases between the two ends. This CDR3 region has 13 residues. Germline CDR1 MNHEY, CDR2 SVGAGI. This sample stems from a study of blood T cell repertoires in COVID-19. At the level of the study: Some COVID-19 samples were acute and others convalescent; all came from the United States, Italy and Spain. The analysed material was cDNA or gDNA that came from T cells, B-cell-depleted T cells, or PBMCs.

While infection was still active, Seattle patients were enrolled and then followed longitudinally. Authors' processing steps: By means of reference gene primer amplification, nucleated cell counts were estimated. TCRdb keeps only in-frame clones here, not all; method: immunoSEQ multiplex PCR. Clonal size and the V and J genes are those of that table, whereas D and trimming came from the DNA. The sample has approximately 210,000 clones, roughly 80% seen once. The chain links TRBV6-5 to TRBJ1-6; a possible D gene is TRBD1 (6 bases). This receptor was obtained from a woman older than 75 with COVID-19, enrolled during active disease. Sequencing input: peripheral blood. The CDR3 bases are TGTGCCAGCAGGATGGACAGTAATTCACCCCTCCACTTT. Its protein product is CASRMDSNSPLHF.